Listed below are T cell receptor beta chains from one sample, sequenced in a study of blood T cell repertoires in COVID-19. Produced via immunoSEQ multiplex PCR; TCRdb's table is partial and in-frame only. The sample yields about 100,000 clones, about 90% seen once. Sequencing input: peripheral blood. Source of these receptors: a man aged 50-60 years with acute or convalescent COVID-19. Both conserved end residues are part of each CDR3. The D gene is left open where the match is weak. Clone size is not always given. Where it is, it says once, few, many or a class for expanded clones.

d_call	j_call	clone_size	v_call	cdr3_nt	cdr3_aa
TRBD1	TRBJ2-4	-	TRBV15	TGTGCCACCAGCAGGGATACAGGGGGCTCTCAAAACATTCAGTACTTC	CATSRDTGGSQNIQYF
-	TRBJ1-5	-	TRBV3-1/TRBV3-2	TGTGCCAGCAGCCAAGATCTAGGAGGTCAGCCCCAGCATTTT	CASSQDLGGQPQHF
-	TRBJ1-2	-	TRBV7-2	TGTGCCAGCAGCGTCTATTCTGGCTATGGCTACACCTTC	CASSVYSGYGYTF
TRBD1	TRBJ2-2	-	TRBV5-1	TGCGCCAGCAGCGCGGGACAGGAGACCGGGGAGCTGTTTTTT	CASSAGQETGELFF
-	TRBJ1-5	-	TRBV5-4	TGTGCCAGCAGCTTGGGAGGAGACCCACAATCGACCCAGCATTTT	CASSLGGDPQSTQHF
TRBD1	TRBJ2-7	-	TRBV2	TGTGCCAGCAGTGAAAGGGACAGGAGCTCCTACGAGCAGTACTTC	CASSERDRSSYEQYF
-	TRBJ2-3	-	TRBV7-9	TGTGCCAGCAGCTTAGGACAGACTAGCACAGATACGCAGTATTTT	CASSLGQTSTDTQYF
TRBD2	TRBJ2-5	-	TRBV2	TGTGCCGGGGGGGTGACCCAGTACTTC	CAGGVTQYF
TRBD2	TRBJ2-1	-	TRBV9	TGTGCCAGCAGCGTAAAACTAGCGGGGGACAATGAGCAGTTCTTC	CASSVKLAGDNEQFF
-	TRBJ2-3	-	TRBV29-1	TGCAGCGTTACCAGGCTGAGCACAGATACGCAGTATTTT	CSVTRLSTDTQYF
-	TRBJ2-1	once	TRBV5-1	TGCGCCAGCAGCTCCAAGGGGGGGCCAGACAATGAGCAGTTCTTC	CASSSKGGPDNEQFF
-	TRBJ1-1	-	TRBV6-6	TGTGCCAGCAGAACCCAGGAGAACACTGAAGCTTTCTTT	CASRTQENTEAFF
-	TRBJ2-2	-	TRBV5-8	TGTGCCAGCAGCTTGGTGGGTAGCGGCACCGGGGAGCTGTTTTTT	CASSLVGSGTGELFF
-	TRBJ1-6	-	TRBV2	TGTGCCAGCAGAGGGGCAGGGCTTGATTCACCCCTCCACTTT	CASRGAGLDSPLHF
-	TRBJ2-5	-	TRBV9	TGTGCCAGCAGCCAACTAGGGACTTACCAAGAGACCCAGTACTTC	CASSQLGTYQETQYF
-	TRBJ2-3	-	TRBV12-5	TGTGCTAGTGGGGACAGTTTCACAGATACGCAGTATTTT	CASGDSFTDTQYF
TRBD2	TRBJ2-7	-	TRBV7-2	TGTGCCAGCAGCTTAGAGGGTAGCGGGGGTTACGAGCAGTACTTC	CASSLEGSGGYEQYF
-	TRBJ1-1	-	TRBV6-5	TGTGCCAGCAGTTACTCGACAGAATTCACTGAAGCTTTCTTT	CASSYSTEFTEAFF